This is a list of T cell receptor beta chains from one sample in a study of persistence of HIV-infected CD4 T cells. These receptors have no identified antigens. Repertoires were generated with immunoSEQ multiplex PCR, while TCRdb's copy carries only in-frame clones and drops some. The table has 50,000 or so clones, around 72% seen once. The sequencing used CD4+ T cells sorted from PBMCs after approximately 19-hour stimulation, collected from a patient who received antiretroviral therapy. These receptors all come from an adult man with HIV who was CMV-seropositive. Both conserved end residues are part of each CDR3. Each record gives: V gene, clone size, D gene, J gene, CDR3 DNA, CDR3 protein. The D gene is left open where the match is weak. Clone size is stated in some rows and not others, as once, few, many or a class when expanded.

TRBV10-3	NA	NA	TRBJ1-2	TGTGCCATCAGTGAACCCCCACAAAGAGGCTACACCTTC	CAISEPPQRGYTF
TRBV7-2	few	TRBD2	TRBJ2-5	TGTGCCAGCAGCTTGAATCCTAGCGGGAGGCGACAAGAGACCCAGTACTTC	CASSLNPSGRRQETQYF
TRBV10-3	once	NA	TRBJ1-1	TGTGCCATCAGTGAGTCGAGGGGGGGGAGGAACACTGAAGCTTTCTTT	CAISESRGGRNTEAFF
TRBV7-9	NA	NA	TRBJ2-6	TGTGCCAGCAGCTTAGTTATTTTCTCTGGGGCCAACGTCCTGACTTTC	CASSLVIFSGANVLTF
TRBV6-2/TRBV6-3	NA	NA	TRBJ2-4	TGTGCCAGCAGCCCTCACTCCACTTCAAACATTCAGTACTTC	CASSPHSTSNIQYF
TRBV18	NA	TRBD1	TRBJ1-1	TGTGCCAGCTCACCGCTCCCCACAGGGGGCGACGGAGGAGGCACTGAAGCTTTCTTT	CASSPLPTGGDGGGTEAFF
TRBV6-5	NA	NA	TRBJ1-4	TGTGCCAGCAGCCGTAATCCTGCTGCTAATGAAAAACTGTTTTTT	CASSRNPAANEKLFF
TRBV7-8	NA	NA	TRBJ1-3	TGTGCCAGCAGCTTTTCAGACTCTGGAAACACCATATATTTT	CASSFSDSGNTIYF
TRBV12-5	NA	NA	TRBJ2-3	TGTGCTAGTGGTGGCCGATCCGGGGATACGCAGTATTTT	CASGGRSGDTQYF
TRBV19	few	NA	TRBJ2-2	TGTGCCAGTAGCCAAACAGGAAGTATCGGCCTATTTGACACCGGGGAGCTGTTTTTT	CASSQTGSIGLFDTGELFF
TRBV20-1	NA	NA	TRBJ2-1	TGCAGTGCTAACGTATATGAGCAGTTCTTC	CSANVYEQFF
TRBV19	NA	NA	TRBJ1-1	TGTGCCAGTAGTAGGGGGCTGGGCACTGAAGCTTTCTTT	CASSRGLGTEAFF
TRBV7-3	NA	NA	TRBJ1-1	TGTGCCAGCAGCCCGCACAGGCAGGGGATGGTAACGAGCACTGAAGCTTTCTTT	CASSPHRQGMVTSTEAFF
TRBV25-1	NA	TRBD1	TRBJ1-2	TGTGCCAGCAGTTCCAGGGGGCGCGGTGGCTACACCTTC	CASSSRGRGGYTF
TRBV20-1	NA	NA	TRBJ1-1	TGCAGTGCTAGTAGTGGGGCTGGGTACACTGAAGCTTTCTTT	CSASSGAGYTEAFF
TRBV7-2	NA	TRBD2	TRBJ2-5	TGTGCCAGCAGCTTCGTACTAGCGAACCAAGAGACCCAGTACTTC	CASSFVLANQETQYF
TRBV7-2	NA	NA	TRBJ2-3	TGTGCCAGCAGCGCACTAAGGGATACGCAGTATTTT	CASSALRDTQYF
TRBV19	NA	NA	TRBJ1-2	TGTGCCAGTACCCATCGGGGGTATGGCTACACCTTC	CASTHRGYGYTF
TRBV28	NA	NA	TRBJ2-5	TGTGCCAGCAGTTCGCCGGGACCAAGCCAAGAGACCCAGTACTTC	CASSSPGPSQETQYF
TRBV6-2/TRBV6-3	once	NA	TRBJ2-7	TGTGCCAGCAGCTGGACAGTAAATTACGAGCAGTACTTC	CASSWTVNYEQYF
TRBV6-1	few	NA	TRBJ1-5	TGTGCCAGCAGTGAAGCTCCCCCTCAGCCCCAGCATTTT	CASSEAPPQPQHF
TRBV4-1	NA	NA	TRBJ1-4	TGCGCCAGCAGCCGCTTTGGGGCTACCGGATCAACTAATGAAAAACTGTTTTTT	CASSRFGATGSTNEKLFF
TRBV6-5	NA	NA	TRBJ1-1	TGTGCCAGCAAGGCAGGGAGTTTTAATCCTGAAGCTTTCTTT	CASKAGSFNPEAFF
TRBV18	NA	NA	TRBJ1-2	TGTGCCAGCTCACCAACCAGCTATGGCTACACCTTC	CASSPTSYGYTF
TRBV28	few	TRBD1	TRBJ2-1	TGTGCCAGCAGTACAACAGGGGTAGTGAGAAATGAGCAGTTCTTC	CASSTTGVVRNEQFF
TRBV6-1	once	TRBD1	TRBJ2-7	TGTGCCAGCAGTGTTGTTGGACAGGTAGTTGTGTCCGAGCAGTACTTC	CASSVVGQVVVSEQYF
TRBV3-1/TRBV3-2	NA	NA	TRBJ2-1	TGTGCCAGCAGCCAAGATTTGGCCGTCAATGAGCAGTTCTTC	CASSQDLAVNEQFF
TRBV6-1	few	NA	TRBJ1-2	TGTGCCAGCAGTGACAGGGCAGATGGCTACACCTTC	CASSDRADGYTF
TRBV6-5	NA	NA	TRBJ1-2	TGTGCCAGCAGCCGGACTCAACCTAACTATGGCTACACCTTC	CASSRTQPNYGYTF
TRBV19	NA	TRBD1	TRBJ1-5	TGTGCCAGTAGTCTACAGACAGGGGGCAGCAATCAGCCCCAGCATTTT	CASSLQTGGSNQPQHF
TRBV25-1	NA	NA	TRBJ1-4	TGTGCCAGCAGTTTGGGCAGGGGCCCTGCAACTAATGAAAAACTGTTTTTT	CASSLGRGPATNEKLFF
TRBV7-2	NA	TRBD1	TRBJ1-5	TGTGCCAGCAGCGAAGGTGGGACAGGGGATCAGCCCCAGCATTTT	CASSEGGTGDQPQHF
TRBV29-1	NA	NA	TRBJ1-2	TGCAGCGTATCTGAACGCCGGGATCGCTATGGCTACACCTTC	CSVSERRDRYGYTF
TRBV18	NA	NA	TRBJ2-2	TGTGCCAGCTCACTTGTGCCGACGTACCTATGGAACACCGGGGAGCTGTTTTTT	CASSLVPTYLWNTGELFF
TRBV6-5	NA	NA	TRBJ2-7	TGTGCCAGCACTCTGCGGGTCGGGCAGTACTTC	CASTLRVGQYF
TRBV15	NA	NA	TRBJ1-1	TGTGCCACCAGCCTAGACGTCCGGAAGACTGAAGCTTTCTTT	CATSLDVRKTEAFF
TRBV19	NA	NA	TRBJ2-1	TGTGCCAGTAGTAGCCAGCGGAGGGAGCAGTTCTTC	CASSSQRREQFF
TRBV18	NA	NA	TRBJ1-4	TGTGCCAGCTCACCGTCGATTGGGGCGCCTAATGAAAAACTGTTTTTT	CASSPSIGAPNEKLFF
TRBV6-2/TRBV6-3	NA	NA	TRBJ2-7	TGTGCCAGCAGTAGAACCCCGGTGGGGGAGCAGTACTTC	CASSRTPVGEQYF
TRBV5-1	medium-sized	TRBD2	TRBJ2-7	TGCGCCAGCAGCTCCAACCTAGCGGGAGTCTCCTACGAGCAGTACTTC	CASSSNLAGVSYEQYF
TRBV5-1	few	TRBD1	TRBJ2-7	TGCGCCAGCAGCCCGGCGGGGACAGGGGGCGGCGAGCAGTACTTC	CASSPAGTGGGEQYF
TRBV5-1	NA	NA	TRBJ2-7	TGCGCCAGCAGCTTGACAGGGATATCCCACGAGCAGTACTTC	CASSLTGISHEQYF
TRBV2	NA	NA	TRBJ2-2	TGTGCCAGCAGTGAAAACAACTTGAACACCGGGGAGCTGTTTTTT	CASSENNLNTGELFF
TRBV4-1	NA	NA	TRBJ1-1	TGCGCCAGCAGCCAAGAATTTCGGGGAGCCGAAGCTTTCTTT	CASSQEFRGAEAFF
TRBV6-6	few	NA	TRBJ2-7	TGTGCCAGCAGTGTCACTACCGACGAGCAGTACTTC	CASSVTTDEQYF
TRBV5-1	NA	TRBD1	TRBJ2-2	TGCGCCAGCAGCGATCGGACAGGGGCAGGCGGGGAGCTGTTTTTT	CASSDRTGAGGELFF
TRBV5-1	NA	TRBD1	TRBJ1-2	TGCGCCAGCAGCTGGGACAGCTATGGCTACACCTTC	CASSWDSYGYTF
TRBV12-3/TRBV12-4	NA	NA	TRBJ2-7	TGTGCCAGCAGTCCCGAGCCCCTCGAGCAGTACTTC	CASSPEPLEQYF
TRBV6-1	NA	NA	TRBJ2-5	TGTGCCAGCAGTGAACAGGGCCTCCAAGAGACCCAGTACTTC	CASSEQGLQETQYF
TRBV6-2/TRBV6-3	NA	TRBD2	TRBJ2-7	TGTGCCAGCAGTCCGGGACAGGGACTAGCGGGAGCTTACGAGCAGTACTTC	CASSPGQGLAGAYEQYF
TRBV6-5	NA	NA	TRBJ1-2	TGTGCCAGCAGGGACCAAGATTCTAACTATGGCTACACCTTC	CASRDQDSNYGYTF
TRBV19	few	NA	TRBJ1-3	TGTGCCAGTGCAACGGGAGGTACTGGGAGAGGAAACACCATATATTTT	CASATGGTGRGNTIYF